Described below is a single T cell receptor beta chain sequence and its context. Its cognate antigen has yet to be identified. Base qualities are not recorded, but no much larger clone differs from it by a single base. To demonstrate the VDJtools post-analysis software, the study profiled TCR beta repertoires from the peripheral blood of approximately twelve young patients with multiple sclerosis. The patients with multiple sclerosis were children and adolescents between about 6 and 17 years of age. V trim: 6 bases; J trim: 7 bases; unmatched bases: 8. The germline V gene (reference sequence) supplies CDR1 MNHEY and CDR2 SMNVEV. Reading from cysteine to phenylalanine, the CDR3 counts 13 amino acids. The sequence is cut down to CDR3 DNA, 39 bases in frame from base 1. The data originate from a study of post-analysis software for immune sequencing data (dated by TCRdb to between 2014 and 2017). General notes on the study: Relapsing-remitting, secondary progressive and progressive-relapsing multiple sclerosis were recorded as disease courses, and subtype annotation was lacking for some patients. The patient repertoires were set against 10 or so previously published healthy control repertoires from donors whose ages ranged from roughly 6 to 26 years. A subset of samples was prepared in parallel using single-end sample barcoding, then pooled and co-amplified after Illumina adapter ligation.

Library generation was performed with PCR. The instrument given in TCRdb is Illumina HiSeq 2500. To reduce PCR and sequencing biases, unique molecular identifiers were incorporated into the TCR beta cDNA libraries. About 500,000 cDNA molecules were obtained for every 1 to 10 million input T cells, so each molecule roughly corresponded to one T cell. The patient libraries were prepared and sequenced using the same protocol as the earlier healthy control dataset. Within a given batch, samples were prepared together, multiplexed and sequenced on the same HiSeq lane. The authors' analysis ran thus. MIGEC handled the raw barcoded reads, throwing out single-read molecular identifier groups before consensus assembly and CDR3 extraction. Clonotype tables were post-analysed with VDJtools, normalizing diversity by down-sampling all datasets to the smallest sample size. Repertoire overlap clustering matched CDR3 amino acid but not nucleotide sequences to correct batch-related cross-sample contamination. TCRdb applied fastp at Q25 and MiXCR to the public reads, then kept only in-frame beta chains. Under each unique CDR3 protein, matching rows form one entry showing the most common genes and DNA. These V and J calls originate from TCRdb's pipeline instead of the authors' own analysis. This sample has hundreds of thousands of distinct CDR3 sequences in its table, and approximately 34% of those were observed once. The ten largest clones add up to around 4.8% of the sample.

Points the paper makes about the study in general: Multiple sclerosis patients had significantly lower normalized Chao1 diversity than controls, a result that suggests substantial peripheral T-cell clonal expansion. Four or five TRBV segments, including TRBV5-6, TRBV5-1 and TRBV20-1, were significantly more frequent in patients than controls. Direct clustering with F measure revealed strong co-clustering of samples prepared in the same batch, which led to a batch-effect correction. The control group was slightly older than the multiple sclerosis patient group.

The sample taken for sequencing was blood. The sequence was collected from a girl aged 5 to 17 with multiple sclerosis. The sequence joins TRBV27 to TRBJ2-7, with TRBD1 matching 8 junction bases. For the CDR3, the sequence is CASRRTGTLEQYF. The nucleotides read TGTGCCAGCAGACGGACAGGGACCTTGGAGCAGTACTTC.